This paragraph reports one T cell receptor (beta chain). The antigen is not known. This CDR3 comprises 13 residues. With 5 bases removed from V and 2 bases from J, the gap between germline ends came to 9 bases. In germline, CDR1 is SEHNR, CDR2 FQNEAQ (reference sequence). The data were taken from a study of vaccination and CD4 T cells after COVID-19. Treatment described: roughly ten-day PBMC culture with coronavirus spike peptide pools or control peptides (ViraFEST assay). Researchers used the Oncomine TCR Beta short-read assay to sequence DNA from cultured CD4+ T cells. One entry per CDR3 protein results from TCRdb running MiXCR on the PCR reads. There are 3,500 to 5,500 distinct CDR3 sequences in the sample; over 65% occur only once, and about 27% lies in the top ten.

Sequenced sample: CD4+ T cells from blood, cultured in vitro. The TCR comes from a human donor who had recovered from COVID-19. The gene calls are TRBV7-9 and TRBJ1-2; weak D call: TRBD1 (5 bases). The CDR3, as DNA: TGTGCCAGCAGCCCTGACAGCAACTATGGCTACACCTTC. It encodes CASSPDSNYGYTF.